This T cell receptor (beta chain) was retrieved from a study of shared clonotypes between healthy human individuals. The repertoire was sequenced with immunoSEQ multiplex PCR; TCRdb's copy has only in-frame clones and lacks some. The data hold about 2.4 million clones, with approximately 94% observed a single time. The authors divided CD4+ cells into CD45RA+ naive and CD45RA-negative memory subsets. For this clone: No antigen is known for it.

Notes on the study in general: On the whole, naive subsets had larger estimated richness than memory subsets had. Clonotype sharing among donors was thought likely to change with sequencing depth.

The specimen was naive CD4+ T cells from PBMCs. The subset here: CD45RA+ positively selected. This receptor was obtained from a man aged 18 to 30 in good health. Some clones in this sample may be carry-over from other donors' samples.

CDR3 loop: CATQQGRTRQETQYF. CDR3 DNA: TGTGCCACCCAGCAGGGGCGAACTCGACAAGAGACCCAGTACTTC. The chain carries TRBV6-1 and TRBJ2-5, with D possibly being TRBD1 (6 bases). V dropped 10 bases and J dropped 2 bases, with 20 bases sitting between them. Germline V gene lookup returns CDR1 MNHNS and CDR2 SASEGT. This CDR3 is built from 15 residues.